Following are 14 T cell receptor beta chains from one sample sequenced in a study of blood T cell repertoires in COVID-19. Repertoires were generated with immunoSEQ multiplex PCR, while TCRdb's copy carries only in-frame clones and drops some. The profile covers 250,000 to 350,000 clones, with 70% to 90% appearing a single time and approximately 6.6% taken by the ten largest. Sequencing was performed on peripheral blood. The receptors come from a woman between 25 and 40 years old who had recovered from COVID-19.

The chain links TRBV5-5 to TRBJ2-1; D remains ambiguous. Germline V gene sequence: CDR1 SGHKS, CDR2 YYEKEE (reference sequence). The CDR3 is 14 residues long. Trimming pared 0 bases from V and 7 bases from J, leaving 11 bases between. The CDR3 region is CASSLVWAANEQFF. The CDR3 region has the DNA TGTGCCAGCAGCTTGGTTTGGGCCGCTAATGAGCAGTTCTTC.

This clone was picked up one time. The chain is built from TRBV18 and TRBJ1-5; 8 bases are shared with TRBD1. CDR3 length: 15 amino acids. The V and J ends lost 3 bases and 5 bases, in that order; junction bases with no gene match: 6. Germline CDR1 and CDR2: KGHSH and LQKENI. The DNA for the CDR3 is TGTGCCAGCTCACCGACAGGGGCGCGGGATCAGCCCCAGCATTTT. It yields the protein CASSPTGARDQPQHF.

This chain uses TRBV6-1 with TRBJ2-2; 12 nucleotides align to TRBD2. The CDR3 loop spans 16 amino acids. V was clipped by 2 bases and J by 3 bases; unmatched bases: 1. The V gene's germline CDR1 is MNHNS and CDR2 SASEGT. The DNA for the CDR3 is TGTGCCAGCAGTGAACGACTAGCGGGGGACACCGGGGAGCTGTTTTTT. It translates to CASSERLAGDTGELFF.

The gene calls are TRBV7-2 and TRBJ2-5; TRBD1 is a possible D gene (6 bases). There are 14 residues in the CDR3. Trimming stripped 2 bases from V and 4 bases from J, with 11 bases between. Germline V CDR1 and CDR2: SGHTA, FQGNSA. DNA for the CDR3: TGTGCCAGCAGCTTAAACAGGGTAGGAGAGACCCAGTACTTC. Residues: CASSLNRVGETQYF.

The V and J genes are TRBV6-5 and TRBJ1-1, with 8 nucleotides matching TRBD1. The CDR3 has 14 residues. Germline assignment: CDR1 MNHEY and CDR2 SVGAGI. J gave up 4 bases and V 4 bases, and 5 bases lay outside the gene matches. In DNA, the CDR3 is TGTGCCAGCAGTTCCAGTACAGGGGGCACTGAAGCTTTCTTT. Its protein is CASSSSTGGTEAFF.

The chain links TRBV3-1 (or the pseudogene TRBV3-2) to TRBJ2-1; TRBD1 matches at 7 bases. The germline V gene encodes CDR1 LGHDT and CDR2 YNNKEL (reference sequence). This CDR3 comprises 15 residues. V gave up 0 bases and J gave up 10 bases; unmatched junction bases: 9. CDR3 protein: CASSQDYGQEKEQFF. CDR3 DNA: TGTGCCAGCAGCCAAGATTATGGACAGGAGAAGGAGCAGTTCTTC.

Comments on this clone: Sequence at one end of the junction differs from germline and may be a read error. The genes are TRBV7-9 and TRBJ2-5; the match to TRBD2 covers 12 bases. CDR1 SEHNR and CDR2 FQNEAQ come from the germline V gene (reference sequence). The CDR3 runs 19 residues. The CDR3 spells CASSLPWLAGGPGQETQYF. For the CDR3, the DNA is TGCGCCAGCAGCTTACCTTGGCTAGCGGGGGGGCCCGGGCAAGAGACCCAGTACTTC.

The J gene is TRBJ2-1, the V gene TRBV5-6, with a tentative D call TRBD2 (5 bases). The CDR3 totals 13 residues. Per the germline V gene, CDR1 is SGHDT and CDR2 is YYEEEE. V lost 7 bases and J lost 3, with 11 bases in between. In nucleotides, the CDR3 is TGTGCCAGCCGGCAAGCGGACTACAATGAGCAGTTCTTC. Translation gives CASRQADYNEQFF.

The chain carries TRBV3-1 (or the pseudogene TRBV3-2) and TRBJ1-3; 7 bases line up with TRBD1. The CDR3 loop spans 14 amino acids. Germline CDR1 LGHDT, CDR2 YNNKEL (reference sequence). V shed 4 bases, J shed 2 bases, and the junction held 2 bases outside the gene matches. The CDR3 region has the DNA TGTGCCAGCAGCCGACAGGGAGCTGGAAACACCATATATTTT. It is translated as CASSRQGAGNTIYF.

This sequence joins TRBV18 and TRBJ1-1, with 7 bases aligning to TRBD1. Germline V gene data show CDR1 as KGHSH and CDR2 as LQKENI. The CDR3 has 16 amino acids. V gave up 3 bases and J gave up 4 bases; unmatched junction bases: 11. The chain's CDR3 is CASSPYSPGQTTEAFF. The CDR3, as DNA: TGTGCCAGCTCACCTTACAGCCCGGGACAGACCACTGAAGCTTTCTTT.

V usage is TRBV5-1 and J usage is TRBJ2-1, with D maybe TRBD2 (6 bases). Germline assignment: CDR1 SGHRS and CDR2 YFSETQ. This CDR3 comprises 14 residues. Between the trimmed V and J ends, which lost 4 bases and 4 bases, there was a span of 12 bases. Here the CDR3 DNA reads TGCGCCAGCAGCCCTGAAGCGGGTTACAATGAGCAGTTCTTC. It yields the protein CASSPEAGYNEQFF. The complete variable domain, with remaining parts taken from reference TRBV5-1 and TRBJ2-1, reads KAGVTQTPRYLIKTRGQQVTLSCSPISGHRSVSWYQQTPGQGLQFLFEYFSETQRNKGNFPGRFSGRQFSNSRSEMNVSTLELGDSALYLCASSPEAGYNEQFFGPGTRLTVL.

The chain joins TRBV28 to TRBJ2-7, with 8 bases identical to TRBD2. Germline V CDR1 and CDR2: MDHEN, SYDVKM. The V and J ends lost 8 bases and 2 bases, in that order; junction bases with no gene match: 8. The CDR3 consists of 14 residues. The CDR3: CASLSGGTTYEQYF. The DNA of the CDR3 is TGTGCCAGCTTATCGGGGGGGACCACCTACGAGCAGTACTTC.

This clone appeared a single time. The rearrangement joins TRBV2 to TRBJ1-5; unclear D gene. Germline lookup yields CDR1 SNHLY and CDR2 FYNNEI. V was trimmed by 1 base and J by 2 bases, leaving 6 bases between them. The CDR3 spans 14 residues. Here the CDR3 DNA reads TGTGCCAGCAGTGAAGGGCAGGGCAATCAGCCCCAGCATTTT. Its translation is CASSEGQGNQPQHF.

V usage is TRBV5-1 and J usage is TRBJ1-6; 8 bases agree with TRBD1. Trimming removed 0 bases from V and 9 bases from J; junction bases left unmatched: 5. The CDR3 loop spans 15 amino acids. Germline V CDR1 and CDR2: SGHRS, YFSETQ. CDR3: CASSLDTGGGSPLHF. For the CDR3, the DNA is TGCGCCAGCAGCTTGGATACAGGGGGTGGTTCACCCCTCCACTTT.